Below, 7 T cell receptor beta chains from the same sample are listed, as sequenced in a study of vaccination effects on CD4 cells after COVID-19. Their antigen targets remain unknown. Measured with immunoSEQ multiplex PCR; TCRdb has only the in-frame clones, and not every one. Of around 24,000 clones detected, roughly 85% appear once; the ten largest clones hold about 6.5%. Using viral peptide pools, the ViraFEST assay grew out antigen-specific CD4+ T cells prior to sequencing. Cells that had been cultured for less than 13 days were the source of isolated CD4+ T cells. Two doses of BNT162b2 or mRNA-1273 vaccine were administered to participants. The sample in question was CD4+ T cells from PBMCs cultured with SARS-CoV-2 spike peptides, obtained after COVID-19 vaccination. All receptors derive from a human donor who received a COVID-19 vaccine. Some clones in this sample may be carry-over from other donors' samples.

The V gene is TRBV5-4, the J gene TRBJ1-3; D is undetermined. CDR3 length: 16 amino acids. Germline V gives CDR1 SGHNT, CDR2 YYREEE (reference sequence). Deletions cut 3 bases from V and 0 bases from J, with 13 bases between. The CDR3 DNA reads as TGTGCCAGCAGCTCGCAGACGGTGAGCTCTGGAAACACCATATATTTT. Its protein product is CASSSQTVSSGNTIYF.

The V call is TRBV6-5, the J call TRBJ2-1; 8 bases line up with TRBD1. The CDR3 length is 16 residues. The V gene end was trimmed by 0 bases and the J gene end by 3 bases; junction bases not matched to a gene: 4. Germline CDR1 reads MNHEY; CDR2 reads SVGAGI. CDR3 sequence: CASSYSGQVYYNEQFF. CDR3 nucleotides: TGTGCCAGCAGTTACTCGGGACAGGTTTACTACAATGAGCAGTTCTTC.

This clone showed up just once. V is TRBV19 and J is TRBJ2-3; 8 positions match TRBD2. There are 17 residues in the CDR3. Germline assignment: CDR1 LNHDA and CDR2 SQIVND (reference sequence). Trimming took 7 bases from V and 6 from J; bases not matched to a gene: 18. The CDR3, as DNA: TGTGCCAGTACTTCTAACGGACTAGCCCGACAGAGGGATACGCAGTATTTT. This codes for CASTSNGLARQRDTQYF.

This clone was detected only once. The chain carries TRBV6-5 and TRBJ2-3; 7 nucleotides align to TRBD2. Trimming cost V 1 base and J 6 bases; bases outside gene matches: 10. Germline V gene lookup returns CDR1 MNHEY and CDR2 SVGAGI. This CDR3 has 16 amino acids. CDR3 sequence (DNA): TGTGCCAGCAGTTACTGGATGGGAGGGTCGGCGGATACGCAGTATTTT. This sequence encodes CASSYWMGGSADTQYF.

The chain joins TRBV15 to TRBJ2-5, with D maybe TRBD2 (5 bases). Germline V CDR1 and CDR2: LNHNV, YYDKDF (reference sequence). V was cut by 10 bases and J by 1 base, with 13 bases left in between. The CDR3 has 13 amino acids. The CDR3 region has the DNA TGTGCCATTCGACGGACTGGCCAAGAGACCCAGTACTTC. Its translation: CAIRRTGQETQYF.

V gene TRBV10-2 combines with J gene TRBJ2-1; D unresolved. Trimming stripped 3 bases from V and 11 bases from J, with 17 bases between. This CDR3 spans 14 amino acids. The V gene's germline CDR1 is WSHSY and CDR2 SAAADI. CDR3 bases: TGCGCCAGCAGTGAACCCCGCCCACAGACGCAGCAGTTCTTC. Its translation: CASSEPRPQTQQFF.

The J gene is TRBJ2-1, the V gene TRBV18; D remains ambiguous. V lost 2 bases and J 0 bases, leaving 8 bases between the germline ends. The CDR3 is 15 amino acids. From germline, CDR1 is KGHSH and CDR2 LQKENI. CDR3 amino acids: CASSPIHSSYNEQFF. DNA for the CDR3: TGTGCCAGCTCACCAATTCACAGCTCCTACAATGAGCAGTTCTTC.